The entry that follows covers one TCR beta chain sequence. Researchers amplified the TCR beta CDR3 regions from RNA transcripts. Using the HTBI primer set, a first-round RT-PCR was run on the TCR CDR3. TCRdb recomputed calls from the multiplex PCR reads with MiXCR, one row per CDR3 protein. The table lists 350,000 or so distinct CDR3 sequences, roughly 20% of them singletons. The entry originates in a study of T cells in Graves' hyperthyroidism and ophthalmopathy. The germline V gene has CDR1 LGHNA and CDR2 YSLEER. The CDR3 has 15 amino acids. The ends were cut back, 6 bases at V and 4 bases at J, with 18 bases in the middle.

This clonotype was sampled from a woman in her 40s with Graves' ophthalmopathy. The V call is TRBV4-3, the J call TRBJ1-1, with D perhaps TRBD1 (6 bases). Sequenced input: blood. In DNA form, the CDR3 reads TGCGCCAGCAGACGACACACAGGGAGCAGCACTGAAGCTTTCTTT. As protein: CASRRHTGSSTEAFF.